The text below deals with one TCR beta chain. No antigen is known for it. This sample was included in a study of response to subunit inactivated influenza vaccine. Study findings and constraints: After each seasonal influenza vaccination, few new T cells are recruited, the authors suggested.

Each CDR3 protein is one row after TCRdb ran MiXCR on the RT-PCR reads. This table holds 500,000 to 600,000 distinct CDR3 sequences, less than 8% found once. Per the germline V gene, CDR1 is ENHRY and CDR2 is SYGVKD. This CDR3 is 15 amino acids long. The ends lost 4 bases at V and 5 bases at J; junction bases unmatched: 8. The TCR sequence derives from a man aged 50 to 75 who received an inactivated influenza vaccine. This sequence joins TRBV10-3 and TRBJ2-7; 10 bases line up with TRBD1. Sequences were derived from PBMCs from blood, sampled 23 to 25 months after vaccination. CDR3 coding DNA: TGTGCCATCAGTGGTGGACAGGGGGATAGGAACGAGCAGTACTTC. Translation gives CAISGGQGDRNEQYF.